A single sample is the source of the 2 T cell receptor beta chains below, sequenced in a study of blood T cell repertoires in COVID-19. Using immunoSEQ multiplex PCR, the repertoire was profiled, and TCRdb retains in-frame clones only, with some absent. Counted here are some 150,000 clones, 80% to 90% occurring once; the ten biggest clones make up roughly 14%. The source material was peripheral blood. The receptor source for this set is a woman aged 40-49 years with acute or convalescent COVID-19.

The chain links TRBV5-4 to TRBJ2-1; TRBD2 matches 8 bases. V shed 3 bases, J shed 9 bases, and the junction held 17 bases outside the gene matches. The CDR3 has 17 amino acids. The V gene's germline CDR1 is SGHNT and CDR2 YYREEE (reference sequence). CDR3 loop: CASSSNERERWGSEQFF. As DNA, the CDR3 is TGTGCCAGCAGCTCCAACGAGCGGGAGCGGTGGGGTAGTGAGCAGTTCTTC.

The V call is TRBV5-1, the J call TRBJ2-1; TRBD2 matches 11 bases. This CDR3 is built from 15 residues. Looked up from germline, CDR1 is SGHRS and CDR2 is YFSETQ. V dropped 3 bases and J dropped 14; count of bases not matched to a gene: 13. The CDR3 sequence is CASSSTGTSGSGEFF. CDR3 nucleotides: TGCGCCAGCAGCTCGACCGGGACTAGCGGAAGCGGTGAGTTCTTC. Based on the CDR3 plus reference TRBV5-1 and TRBJ2-1, the full variable domain is KAGVTQTPRYLIKTRGQQVTLSCSPISGHRSVSWYQQTPGQGLQFLFEYFSETQRNKGNFPGRFSGRQFSNSRSEMNVSTLELGDSALYLCASSSTGTSGSGEFFGPGTRLTVL.